A single T cell receptor beta chain is shown here with its context. The sample is drawn from a study of blood T cell repertoires in COVID-19. The wider study: Sources were T cells, B-cell-depleted T cells, or PBMCs; the material itself was cDNA or gDNA.

TCRdb's table, derived via immunoSEQ multiplex PCR, lists solely in-frame clones and lacks some. The data show hundreds of thousands of clones, roughly 80% seen once. The CDR3 runs 15 residues. Germline CDR1 is SGHNT and CDR2 is YYREEE (reference sequence). Unmatched junction bases numbered 8, after V lost 6 bases and J lost 1 base. The sample was PBMCs or T cells enriched from blood (not recorded which). The source of this sequence is a man aged 25-45 years with acute COVID-19. The rearrangement joins TRBV5-4 to TRBJ1-1, with 8 bases that match TRBD1. The CDR3 loop is CASIGQGKSNTEAFF. CDR3 nucleotides: TGTGCCAGCATCGGACAGGGAAAATCGAACACTGAAGCTTTCTTT.